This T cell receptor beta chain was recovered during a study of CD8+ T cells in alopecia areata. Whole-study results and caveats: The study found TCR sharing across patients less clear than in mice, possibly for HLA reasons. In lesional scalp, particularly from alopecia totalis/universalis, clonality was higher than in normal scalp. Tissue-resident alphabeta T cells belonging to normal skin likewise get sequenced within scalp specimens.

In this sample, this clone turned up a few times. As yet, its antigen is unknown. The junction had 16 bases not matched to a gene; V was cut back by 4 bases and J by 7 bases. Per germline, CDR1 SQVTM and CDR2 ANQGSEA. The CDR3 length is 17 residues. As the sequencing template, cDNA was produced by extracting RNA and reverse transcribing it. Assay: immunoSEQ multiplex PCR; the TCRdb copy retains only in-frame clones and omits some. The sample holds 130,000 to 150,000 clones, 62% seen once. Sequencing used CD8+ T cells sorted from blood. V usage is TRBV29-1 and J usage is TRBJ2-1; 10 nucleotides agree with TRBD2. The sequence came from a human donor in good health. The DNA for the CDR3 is TGCAGCGTTGGAAGGGGGCTAGCGGGAGTTATAAGGAATGAGCAGTTCTTC. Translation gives CSVGRGLAGVIRNEQFF.